These T cell receptor beta chains were read from a single sample in a study of glioma-infiltrating T cells after dendritic cell vaccination. Assay used: immunoSEQ multiplex PCR; TCRdb lists only in-frame clones, some missing. The table shows tens of thousands of clones, with approximately 81% occurring only once. The sample here was blood, taken after dendritic cell vaccination. These receptor sequences come from a human donor with glioblastoma. CDR3s include the opening cysteine and the closing phenylalanine or tryptophan. Each record gives: J gene, D gene, clone size, V gene, CDR3 protein, CDR3 DNA. A D gene is named only where the DNA matches it firmly. Size values are once, few and many counts, or a class for expanded clones, and some rows have none.

J: TRBJ2-4; D: .; size: .; V: TRBV5-3; CDR3: CARSYLLAPDIQYF; DNA: TGTGCCAGAAGCTACCTACTAGCCCCGGACATTCAGTACTTC
J: TRBJ2-5; D: TRBD1; size: .; V: TRBV9; CDR3: CASSTDRELDQETQYF; DNA: TGTGCCAGCAGCACGGACAGGGAACTCGACCAAGAGACCCAGTACTTC
J: TRBJ2-1; D: TRBD2; size: .; V: TRBV7-9; CDR3: CASSTASGGYYNEQFF; DNA: TGTGCCAGCTCCACCGCTAGCGGGGGATACTACAATGAGCAGTTCTTC
J: TRBJ1-5; D: TRBD1; size: .; V: TRBV13; CDR3: CASSWTGAVNQPQHF; DNA: TGTGCCAGCAGCTGGACAGGGGCAGTCAATCAGCCCCAGCATTTT
J: TRBJ2-7; D: .; size: .; V: TRBV7-9; CDR3: CASSHPPTGYGYEQYF; DNA: TGTGCCAGCAGCCATCCGCCCACAGGGTATGGCTACGAGCAGTACTTC
J: TRBJ2-7; D: TRBD2; size: .; V: TRBV7-6; CDR3: CASSRSSGDSYEQYF; DNA: TGTGCCAGCAGCCGATCTAGCGGGGACTCCTACGAGCAGTACTTC
J: TRBJ2-1; D: .; size: .; V: TRBV21-1; CDR3: CASSSLPGSGGARYEQFF; DNA: TGTGCCAGCAGCTCCCTACCGGGTAGCGGGGGGGCCCGATATGAGCAGTTCTTC
J: TRBJ2-3; D: .; size: many; V: TRBV18; CDR3: CASSRGSGRTDTQYF; DNA: TGTGCCAGCTCACGGGGAAGCGGGCGCACAGATACGCAGTATTTT
J: TRBJ2-1; D: TRBD2; size: few; V: TRBV6-4; CDR3: CASSDSISSGYNEQFF; DNA: TGTGCCAGCAGTGACTCGATTTCTAGCGGCTACAATGAGCAGTTCTTC
J: TRBJ2-1; D: TRBD2; size: .; V: TRBV19; CDR3: CASSSGGASVHEQFF; DNA: TGTGCCAGTAGTTCGGGGGGGGCCAGCGTCCATGAGCAGTTCTTC
J: TRBJ2-5; D: TRBD2; size: .; V: TRBV7-3; CDR3: CASRAGRGAETQYF; DNA: TGTGCCAGCAGGGCCGGGCGGGGGGCTGAGACCCAGTACTTC